The 20 T cell receptor beta chains given below trace back to one sample, sequenced in a study of T cells in localized non-small cell lung cancer. TCRdb's table, derived via immunoSEQ multiplex PCR, lists solely in-frame clones and lacks some. Here the sample spans 48,000 or so clones, about nine tenths being singletons. Here the sequenced sample was peripheral blood, taken before any cancer treatment. The origin of the receptors is a male donor at least 60 years old with stage III squamous cell lung carcinoma.

The chain carries TRBV4-2 and TRBJ2-5; D uncertain. CDR1 and CDR2 from the germline V gene are LGHNA and YNFKEQ. The CDR3 has 13 amino acids. The V end was cut by 1 base, the J end by 5 bases, with 8 bases between. CDR3 region: CASSQGTVETQYF. The CDR3 region has the DNA TGTGCCAGCAGCCAAGGTACCGTTGAGACCCAGTACTTC.

V is TRBV7-2 and J is TRBJ1-5; D unresolved. Per the germline V gene, CDR1 is SGHTA and CDR2 is FQGNSA. The CDR3 runs to 13 residues. Trimming stripped 3 bases from V and 3 bases from J, with 6 bases between. The CDR3 bases are TGTGCCAGCAGCTTTTTCAACAATCAGCCCCAGCATTTT. Its protein product is CASSFFNNQPQHF. Based on the CDR3 plus reference TRBV7-2 and TRBJ1-5, the full variable domain is GAGVSQSPSNKVTEKGKDVELRCDPISGHTALYWYRQSLGQGLEFLIYFQGNSAPDKSGLPSDRFSAERTGGSVSTLTIQRTQQEDSAVYLCASSFFNNQPQHFGDGTRLSIL.

This clone was picked up one time. The V gene is TRBV5-1, the J gene TRBJ2-6, with a weak D call TRBD2 (5 bases). The CDR3 runs to 14 residues. Germline CDR1 and CDR2: SGHRS and YFSETQ. Trimming took off 7 bases at V and 2 bases at J, with 10 bases between the two ends. The chain's CDR3 is CASHGNAGANVLTF. Written as DNA, the CDR3 is TGCGCCAGCCACGGGAATGCTGGGGCCAACGTCCTGACTTTC.

This rearrangement joins TRBV7-2 to TRBJ2-3; D is tentatively TRBD1 or TRBD2 (5 bases each). V lost 8 bases to trimming and J lost 1 base, with 13 bases between them. The CDR3 sequence is 14 residues long. Germline V gene lookup returns CDR1 SGHTA and CDR2 FQGNSA. Here the CDR3 DNA reads TGTGCCAGCCTGCCGGGGCGGCGCACAGATACGCAGTATTTT. Translating gives CASLPGRRTDTQYF.

This clone was seen once. J is TRBJ1-3 and V is TRBV28; TRBD1 might be the D (5 bases). This CDR3 region has 11 residues. The V end lost 6 bases, the J end lost 10 bases, and 10 bases lay between the germline ends. Germline-derived CDR1 and CDR2 are MDHEN and SYDVKM. The CDR3 loop reads CASRSGWTIYF. The CDR3 DNA follows: TGTGCCAGCAGATCAGGGTGGACCATATATTTT.

V and J are TRBV5-1 and TRBJ1-3; possible D gene TRBD1, 6 bases. Looked up from germline, CDR1 is SGHRS and CDR2 is YFSETQ. This CDR3 spans 14 amino acids. The germline V and J ends were trimmed by 5 bases and 4 bases, with 13 bases remaining between them. The CDR3 DNA is TGCGCCAGCAGGCCTCAGGGGTCAGGAAACACCATATATTTT. It encodes CASRPQGSGNTIYF.

This clone was seen once. The chain has TRBV28 and TRBJ2-7; D gene ambiguous. This CDR3 spans 12 amino acids. Per germline, CDR1 MDHEN and CDR2 SYDVKM. V was shortened by 4 bases and J by 12 bases, with 16 bases between the two germline ends. DNA of the CDR3: TGTGCCAGCAGTTCCGGGCCTCCAGGCCCGTACTTC. It encodes CASSSGPPGPYF.

J is TRBJ2-1 and V is TRBV5-1; 14 positions match TRBD2. The CDR3 totals 16 residues. Germline V CDR1 and CDR2: SGHRS, YFSETQ. The V gene end was trimmed by 0 bases and the J gene end by 8 bases; junction bases not matched to a gene: 4. CDR3 nucleotides: TGCGCCAGCAGCTTGGGACTAGCGGGAGGGCATGATGAGCAGTTCTTC. Encoded protein: CASSLGLAGGHDEQFF.

This chain uses TRBV7-2 with TRBJ2-3; D is undetermined. There are 12 residues in the CDR3. Germline V CDR1 and CDR2: SGHTA, FQGNSA. V lost 5 bases and J 9 bases, leaving 12 bases between the germline ends. For the CDR3, the DNA is TGTGCCAGCAGCCTATCCGGTGGAACGCAGTATTTT. Its protein is CASSLSGGTQYF.

The V and J genes are TRBV5-1 and TRBJ1-2; TRBD1 matches at 10 bases. CDR3 length equals 14 residues. The V gene end was trimmed by 4 bases and the J gene end by 5 bases; junction bases not matched to a gene: 5. Germline V gene lookup returns CDR1 SGHRS and CDR2 YFSETQ. In nucleotides, the CDR3 is TGCGCCAGCAGCCCCGGGGACAGGGGTTATGGCTACACCTTC. This encodes CASSPGDRGYGYTF.

This sequence joins TRBV5-1 and TRBJ1-2; 11 positions match TRBD1. With V trimmed by 0 bases and J by 2 bases, 6 bases remained unmatched. This CDR3 is 17 amino acids long. Germline V gene lookup returns CDR1 SGHRS and CDR2 YFSETQ. The CDR3 sequence: CASSLAGQGAQNYGYTF. In nucleotides, the CDR3 is TGCGCCAGCAGCTTGGCAGGACAGGGGGCGCAGAACTATGGCTACACCTTC.

The count of this clone is one. The V and J genes are TRBV7-2 and TRBJ2-5, with 10 bases fitting TRBD2. The trim removed 2 bases at V and 5 bases at J, leaving 5 bases unmatched. The CDR3 sequence is 15 residues long. CDR1 SGHTA and CDR2 FQGNSA come from the germline V gene. The DNA for the CDR3 is TGTGCCAGCAGCTTAAGCGGGGGGGCTCGGGAGACCCAGTACTTC. Translation: CASSLSGGARETQYF.

This chain joins TRBV27 and TRBJ1-5; D might be TRBD1 (6 bases). Germline CDR1 and CDR2: MNHEY and SMNVEV (reference sequence). This CDR3 has 17 residues. V was cut by 4 bases and J by 1 base, with 17 bases left in between. The CDR3 here is CASSSTRQVLSNQPQHF. The CDR3 DNA follows: TGTGCCAGCAGTTCAACCCGACAGGTCCTAAGCAATCAGCCCCAGCATTTT.

In DNA, the CDR3 is TGCGCCAGCAGCCGCACAGACCCCCGCTCTGGAAACACCATATATTTT. It is translated as CASSRTDPRSGNTIYF. The rearrangement joins TRBV5-1 to TRBJ1-3; D is ambiguous. Trimming cost V 4 bases and J 0 bases, with 14 bases left between them. The CDR3 has 16 amino acids. The germline V gene encodes CDR1 SGHRS and CDR2 YFSETQ.

J is TRBJ1-5 and V is TRBV7-9; D unresolved. CDR3 size: 13 residues. The V gene's germline CDR1 is SEHNR and CDR2 FQNEAQ (reference sequence). Trimming removed 5 bases at V and 8 bases at J, with 13 bases between. CDR3 DNA sequence: TGTGCCAGCAGCACAGTATCGAGTGAGCCCCAGCATTTT. Its protein product is CASSTVSSEPQHF.

This chain joins TRBV19 and TRBJ2-1; TRBD2 aligns across 7 bases. The CDR3 runs 20 residues. J was trimmed by 1 base and V by 6 bases; bases with no gene match: 21. Germline CDR1 LNHDA, CDR2 SQIVND (reference sequence). The DNA of the CDR3 is TGTGCCAGTAGCCGTACGGTTACAGCGGGAAGGCCCAAATCCTACAATGAGCAGTTCTTC. As protein: CASSRTVTAGRPKSYNEQFF. Complete variable domain (other parts from reference TRBV19 and TRBJ2-1): DGGITQSPKYLFRKEGQNVTLSCEQNLNHDAMYWYRQDPGQGLRLIYYSQIVNDFQKGDIAEGYSVSREKKESFPLTVTSAQKNPTAFYLCASSRTVTAGRPKSYNEQFFGPGTRLTVL.

The chain employs TRBV6-6 and TRBJ1-2, with 10 bases fitting TRBD1. V dropped 6 bases and J dropped 11; count of bases not matched to a gene: 15. The V gene's germline CDR1 is MNHNY and CDR2 SVGAGI (reference sequence). The CDR3 is 15 amino acids. The CDR3 protein is CASSNRIDRGRRYTF. In DNA, the CDR3 is TGTGCCAGCAGCAACCGGATAGACAGGGGGCGCAGGTACACCTTC.

As for this clone: Because the CDR3's place on the DNA is in doubt, the DNA is left out and the CDR3 is given as listed by TCRdb. This chain links TRBV19 with TRBJ1-1. Germline V gene sequence: CDR1 LNHDA, CDR2 SQIVND (reference sequence). The CDR3 extends over 14 residues, inclusive of both ends. CDR3: CASTSAGRTTEAFF.

With regard to this clone: One junction end disagrees with the germline gene, perhaps due to a read error. Other DNA sequences of this sample code for an identical CDR3. V gene TRBV7-3 combines with J gene TRBJ2-2; D not certain. The CDR3 is made up of 13 amino acids. Germline assignment: CDR1 SGHTA and CDR2 FQGTGA. The CDR3: CASSLTNTGELFF. CDR3 DNA sequence: TGTGCCAGCAGCCTAACTAACACCGGGGAGCTGTTTTTT.

The CDR3 coding sequence is TGTGCCAGCAGGCCCAGGGGGAGCTCCTACAATGAGCAGTTCTTC. Translating gives CASRPRGSSYNEQFF. The chain carries TRBV4-2 and TRBJ2-1; 7 bases are shared with TRBD1. The CDR3 sequence is 15 residues long. Germline V CDR1 and CDR2: LGHNA, YNFKEQ. Trimming took 6 bases from V and 0 from J; bases not matched to a gene: 5.